This TCR beta chain was found in a study of molecular identifiers for immune sequencing clone quantification (dated by TCRdb to between 2018 and 2020). As for the study more broadly: For a replicate experiment, the RNA from either 20,000 or 100,000 naive CD8 T cells was divided into five aliquots, and four of those aliquots went on to sequencing. This methods study used CD8 T cells to benchmark TCR RNA copy counting and molecular-identifier clustering-based TCR repertoire sequencing (MIDCIRS). Overall results and qualifications from the work: When barcode sub-clustering was left out, chimeric consensus sequences inflated TCR diversity, with chimeras reaching as high as 47%. Spiked-in Jurkat TCR RNA (about ten copies' worth), which is not part of the donor repertoire, was contained in the naive libraries. A single cell's worth of spiked-in Jurkat TCR RNA was reported detectable even among 750,000 to 1,000,000 naive CD8 T cells. About three recovered TCR RNA copies per cell were obtained by modeling, versus roughly 10 by digital PCR, implying a capture efficiency of about 30%. In CMV-specific effector cells, clones with more than 20 RNA copies contained over 98% of molecules, whereas in naive cells such clones contained under 1% of molecules. Identical TCR molecules sharing a barcode could cause highly expanded clone sizes to be underestimated.

In its sample, this clonotype was seen a few times. This clone's antigen is unknown. Qualities for individual bases were not recorded, and no much larger clone is one base off. Libraries came from PCR. Sequencing used a NextSeq 500. Preparation of bulk TCR libraries followed a previously described approach, with the TCR primers listed in Table S5. Total RNA was purified with the Qiagen AllPrep DNA/RNA kit. Before any analysis, reads coming from multiple sequencing runs of the same library were combined into one pool. In the original analysis: Only reads with exact TCR constant sequence were kept, trimmed to 150 nt, and grouped by their 12-nt molecular barcodes. Within each barcode group, reads were sub-clustered at a 15% Levenshtein threshold, and quality-weighted consensus sequences were built per RNA molecule. Non-functional sequences were excluded, and lower-count sequences lying one edit away from another sequence were also excluded. Barcode sub-clusters with fewer than 20% of the maximum read count were removed, based on fitting two negative binomial distributions. In TCRdb, the public reads were trimmed at Q25 with fastp and aligned with MiXCR, with productive beta chains retained. Duplicate CDR3 protein sequences are folded into a single record with the most common DNA and genes. The authors' filters were not applied to this entry. The sample profile shows roughly 100,000 distinct CDR3 sequences; about a third of them were found once. About 9.1% of the sample is in the top ten clones.

Libraries of naive CD8 T cells were generated from roughly 20,000 to 1,000,000 sorted cells, with 10%, 30% or 50% of the purified RNA used. Naive CD8 T cells, defined as CD8+CD4-CCR7+CD45RA+, were FACS-sorted into RLT Plus buffer on a BD FACSAria II. Approximately eleven TCR copies' worth of Jurkat RNA were spiked into roughly 17,000-1,100,000 naive CD8 T cell samples to test detection sensitivity. CD8 T cells were enriched using RosetteSep CD8+ T Cell Enrichment Cocktail and Ficoll-Paque, and the enriched cells then underwent ACK red cell lysis. The CDR3 sequence holds 13 residues, the cysteine and phenylalanine included. Left in the record is the CDR3 DNA by itself, 39 bases read in frame from the first base. The junction shows trimming of 3 bases on V and 6 bases on J, plus 6 bases between the germline ends. The germline V gene specifies SGHNT as CDR1 and YENEEA as CDR2.

What was sequenced was naive CD8+ T cells from blood, with Jurkat cell RNA spiked in. The cell subset or site label here, explained by the study, means: FACS-sorted CD8+CD4-CCR7+CD45RA+ naive T cells. The chain is encoded by TRBV11-3 joined to TRBJ1-6, with the D gene too uncertain to name. The clonotype comes from a human donor in good health. Some libraries in this study had Jurkat cell RNA spiked in. The bases are TGTGCCAGCAGCTTCGGGAGTAATTCACCCCTCCACTTT. Translation gives CASSFGSNSPLHF.